This T cell receptor (beta chain) stems from a study of breast tumors, draining lymph nodes, adjacent tissues. Study-level results: The lymph node origin of tumor T cells was framed as consistent with a hypothesis, not demonstrated.

TCRdb processed the multiplex PCR reads anew with MiXCR; each CDR3 protein has one entry. This sample has around 300,000 distinct CDR3 sequences, with 30% found just once. The CDR3 is 15 amino acids. V gave up 7 bases and J gave up 6 bases, with 18 bases separating them. Ten or more counts support this clonotype. No antigen is known for it. Samples came from axillary lymph nodes draining the breast cancer. The rearrangement uses TRBV12-3 or TRBV12-4 and TRBJ2-2, with D perhaps TRBD1 (6 bases). The sample consisted of axillary lymph node tissue. The receptor was derived from a female donor with breast cancer. Some clones in this sample may be carry-over from other donors' samples. As DNA, the CDR3 is TGTGCCAGCACCAGGGGAGTATCTCAGGCCGGGGAGCTGTTTTTT. It codes for CASTRGVSQAGELFF.